This T cell receptor beta chain was documented in a study of blood T cell repertoires in COVID-19. Study-wide context: Acute and convalescent COVID-19 samples came from the United States, Italy and Spain. From T cells, B-cell-depleted T cells, or PBMCs came the material, which was cDNA or gDNA.

Original handling: Estimation of nucleated cell counts relied on the amplification of reference gene primers. The assay was immunoSEQ multiplex PCR, and TCRdb's table has in-frame clones only and misses some. V and J calls plus clone size are reproduced from that table; the DNA served to infer D and trimming. The sample records about 130,000 clones, approximately 85% being singletons. Germline V gene data show CDR1 as SGHAT and CDR2 as FQNNGV. The V end was cut by 2 bases, the J end by 4 bases, with 9 bases between. The CDR3 length is 13 residues. The clonotype originates from a human donor in a cohort sampled during active COVID-19. This chain connects TRBV11-2 to TRBJ2-7, with D possibly being TRBD2 (5 bases). Sequenced sample: peripheral blood. The CDR3 is CASSLTSRYEQYF. The CDR3 region has the DNA TGTGCCAGCAGCTTAACTAGTCGGTACGAGCAGTACTTC.